This T cell receptor beta chain appears in the sequencing data of a study of identical twins. The CDR3 has 13 amino acids. In germline, CDR1 is LNHDA, CDR2 SQIVND (reference sequence). V was pared by 8 bases and J by 8 bases, with 8 bases of the junction left unmatched. As concerns this clonotype: The antigen is not known.

Study results and limitations: Cord blood beta clonotypes present at high abundance carried fewer insertions; no such pattern appeared in memory repertoires.

Template switching added a universal primer site; cDNA carried unique molecular identifiers. Each CDR3 protein is one row after TCRdb ran MiXCR on the 5' RACE reads. The sample includes about 290,000 distinct CDR3 sequences, more than 8% of them seen just once. This same sample was also taken into another study, of yellow fever vaccine responses in identical twins.

Sequenced: CD8+ T cells sorted from blood. The origin of this receptor is a woman aged 18-29 years in good health. This rearrangement joins TRBV19 to TRBJ2-1; 8 bases agree with TRBD2. CDR3 DNA sequence: TGTGCCAGTCTCAGCGGGAGATTCCATGAGCAGTTCTTC. Amino acids: CASLSGRFHEQFF.